Included here is one T cell receptor beta chain sequence, with context. Germline values: CDR1 PRHDT, CDR2 FYEKMQ (reference sequence). Trimming took off 5 bases at V and 4 bases at J, with 24 bases between the two ends. CDR3 length: 17 amino acids. Profiled with immunoSEQ multiplex PCR; TCRdb holds only in-frame clones, not every one. The data hold some 70,000 clones, with more than 70% observed a single time. This entry belongs to a study of blood T cell repertoires in COVID-19. The genes are TRBV13 and TRBJ2-7; possible D gene TRBD2, 6 bases. Sequencing was carried out using peripheral blood. The sequence derives from a man aged 45-65 years with active COVID-19. CDR3 nucleotides: TGTGCCAGCAGCAAGTCCGGGACTCCGGTCGGGGGTTACGAGCAGTACTTC. Protein sequence: CASSKSGTPVGGYEQYF.